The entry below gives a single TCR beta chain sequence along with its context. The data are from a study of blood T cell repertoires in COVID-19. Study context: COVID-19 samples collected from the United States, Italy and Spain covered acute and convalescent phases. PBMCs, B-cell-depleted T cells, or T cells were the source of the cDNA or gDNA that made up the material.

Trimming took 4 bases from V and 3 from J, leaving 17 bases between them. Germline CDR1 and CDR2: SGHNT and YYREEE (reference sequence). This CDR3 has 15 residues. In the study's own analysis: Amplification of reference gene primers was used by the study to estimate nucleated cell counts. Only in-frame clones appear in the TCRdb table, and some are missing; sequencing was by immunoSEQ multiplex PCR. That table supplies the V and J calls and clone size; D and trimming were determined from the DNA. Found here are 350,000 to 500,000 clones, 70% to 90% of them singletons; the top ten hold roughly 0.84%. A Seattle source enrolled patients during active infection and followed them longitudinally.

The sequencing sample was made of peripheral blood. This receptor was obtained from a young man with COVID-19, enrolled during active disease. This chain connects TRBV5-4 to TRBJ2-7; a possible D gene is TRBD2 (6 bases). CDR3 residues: CASSPGGTGDYEQYF. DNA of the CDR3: TGTGCCAGCAGCCCCGGAGGAACGGGAGACTACGAGCAGTACTTC.